This T cell receptor (beta chain) stems from a study of identical twins. As regards this clonotype: The antigen remains unidentified.

Overall study results and limits: The more abundant beta clonotypes in cord blood had fewer insertions, and memory repertoires did not show this.

The germline V gene has CDR1 ENHRY and CDR2 SYGVKD. V was shortened by 4 bases and J by 1 base, with 14 bases between the two germline ends. The CDR3 sequence is 16 residues long. Each CDR3 protein is one row after TCRdb ran MiXCR on the 5' RACE reads. The sample gives around 530,000 distinct CDR3 sequences, roughly 15% of which show up once; roughly 0.44% is in the top ten. The same data also contributed to another study, on yellow fever vaccine responses in identical twins.

The sequence was collected from a woman aged 18-30 years in good health. The chain uses TRBV10-3 and TRBJ2-1; possibly TRBD2 for D (7 bases). The source material was CD4+ T cells sorted from blood. CDR3 coding DNA: TGTGCCATCAGTGTTATCGGGGGGCTATCCTACAATGAGCAGTTCTTC. Translating it yields CAISVIGGLSYNEQFF.